Listed below are T cell receptor beta chains from one sample, sequenced in a study of spatial heterogeneity in lung cancer. In TCRdb, the 5' RACE reads were re-called with MiXCR into one record per CDR3 protein. Here the sample spans around 10,000 distinct CDR3 sequences, 20% to 25% being singletons. The source material was PBMCs, sampled at follow-up. These receptor sequences come from a male donor with early-stage non-small cell lung cancer. The CDR3 runs from the conserved cysteine through the conserved F or W. Fields, in order: V gene, D gene, J gene, clone size, CDR3 protein, CDR3 DNA. The D gene is left open where the match is weak. Size values are once, few and many counts, or a class for expanded clones, and some rows have none.

TRBV4-3	NA	TRBJ2-1	NA	CASSQAGGGLDNEQFF	TGCGCCAGCAGCCAAGCAGGGGGGGGGCTAGACAATGAGCAGTTCTTC
TRBV28	TRBD2	TRBJ2-1	medium-sized	CASSLWTSGLNEQFF	TGTGCCAGCAGTTTATGGACTAGCGGCCTCAATGAGCAGTTCTTC
TRBV20-1	NA	TRBJ2-3	many	CSAVPSTDTQYF	TGCAGTGCGGTACCGTCGACAGATACGCAGTATTTT
TRBV20-1	TRBD2	TRBJ2-1	NA	CSARDAYHLSGRANEQFF	TGCAGTGCTAGAGACGCTTACCACCTTAGCGGGAGGGCCAATGAGCAGTTCTTC
TRBV7-2	TRBD2	TRBJ2-1	NA	CASRRLAGSSYNEQFF	TGTGCCAGCAGAAGACTAGCGGGGAGCTCCTACAATGAGCAGTTCTTC
TRBV5-1	NA	TRBJ2-1	medium-sized	CASSLGSPLNEQFF	TGCGCCAGCAGCTTGGGGAGTCCCCTCAATGAGCAGTTCTTC
TRBV29-1	NA	TRBJ1-1	many	CSVLPQGKVTEAFF	TGCAGCGTTTTGCCACAGGGAAAGGTCACTGAAGCTTTCTTT
TRBV6-6	NA	TRBJ2-7	many	CASSSSSAAIEQYF	TGTGCCAGCAGTTCGTCCTCGGCGGCGATCGAGCAGTACTTC
TRBV7-9	NA	TRBJ2-3	few	CASSLADTQYF	TGTGCCAGCAGCTTAGCAGATACGCAGTATTTT
TRBV10-3	TRBD2	TRBJ2-1	few	CAAGGLAGMSGYNEQFF	TGTGCCGCCGGGGGTCTAGCGGGGATGAGCGGCTATAATGAGCAGTTCTTC
TRBV5-8	NA	TRBJ2-5	many	CASSSFKETQYF	TGTGCCAGCAGCTCGTTTAAAGAGACCCAGTACTTC
TRBV18	NA	TRBJ1-2	many	CASSPDYGYTF	TGTGCCAGCTCACCAGACTATGGCTACACCTTC
TRBV9	TRBD1	TRBJ1-1	many	CASSGTGSGTEAFF	TGTGCCAGCAGCGGGACAGGATCGGGCACTGAAGCTTTCTTT
TRBV4-1	NA	TRBJ2-6	few	CASSQEKVSGANVLTF	TGCGCCAGCAGCCAAGAAAAGGTCTCTGGGGCCAACGTCCTGACTTTC
TRBV29-1	NA	TRBJ2-7	few	CSAVEQYF	TGCAGCGCTGTGGAGCAGTACTTC
TRBV28	NA	TRBJ2-7	NA	CASSLDSYYEQYF	TGTGCCAGCAGTTTAGATTCATACTACGAGCAGTACTTC
TRBV6-1	NA	TRBJ1-5	many	CASSGPTGMNQPQHF	TGTGCCAGCAGTGGCCCTACAGGGATGAATCAGCCCCAGCATTTT
TRBV12-3/TRBV12-4	TRBD2	TRBJ2-3	NA	CASSFGGRSLDTQYF	TGTGCCAGCAGTTTCGGCGGGAGATCTCTAGATACGCAGTATTTT
TRBV14	TRBD2	TRBJ2-3	many	CASSQRGGLTDTQYF	TGTGCCAGCAGCCAACGCGGGGGGCTCACAGATACGCAGTATTTT
TRBV7-9	NA	TRBJ1-1	once	CASLSMNTEAFF	TGTGCCAGCCTTAGTATGAACACTGAAGCTTTCTTT
TRBV19	NA	TRBJ2-7	NA	CATTKKGRSYEQYF	TGTGCCACCACTAAAAAGGGCAGATCCTACGAGCAGTACTTC
TRBV20-1	NA	TRBJ1-1	NA	CSASAWANTEAFF	TGCAGTGCTAGTGCGTGGGCCAACACTGAAGCTTTCTTT